Sequencing of this T cell receptor (beta chain) was carried out in a study of T cell responses to AZD1222 COVID-19 vaccine (dated by TCRdb to the early 2020s). Turning to the overall study: AZD1222 recipients given second doses at about 4 weeks or at about 12 weeks were pooled, since spike-specific TCR depth and breadth were not found to differ between the two schedules. Trial participants were enrolled by age into 18-55, 56-69 and 70-plus year subgroups, with around 140, 26 and 57 TCR-sequenced participants respectively. TCR sequencing was performed for about 240 trial participants, of whom about 200 were given two doses of AZD1222 and around 26 were given two doses of MenACWY control vaccine. The paper as a whole reports these results and caveats: After two AZD1222 doses, both the breadth and the depth of spike-specific TCRs were significantly higher than at day 0 and than in MenACWY recipients. Conclusions about previously exposed vaccinees are limited, since just six or seven AZD1222 recipients were seropositive for SARS-CoV-2 at baseline. Participants were mostly white British, with more females than males. The authors suggested clonal diversity may have been underestimated. The 56-69-year group was small, and its depth increase did not reach significance, likely because of low power. Vaccine-associated CD4 TCRs spanned the whole spike protein, with dominant responses in regions 160-218 and 743-854. Because no day 14 peak-response samples were available, the repertoires could be characterized only after the peak T cell response. Epitopes outside the regions mutated in the B.1.351 and B.1.1.7 variants were reportedly recognized by nearly half of the unique spike-specific TCRs.

The germline V gene specifies MNHEY as CDR1 and SVGAGI as CDR2. V gives up 0 bases and J gives up 1 base, and the segment between their germline ends measures 10 bases. The CDR3 sequence holds 16 residues, the cysteine and phenylalanine included. Only the CDR3 region is kept as DNA, spanning 48 bases read in frame from base 1. This specimen's time point label, interpreted: baseline before first vaccination. Vaccinee samples came from UK trials COV001 and COV002, including a single-blind randomized controlled phase 2/3 trial of AZD1222 (ChAdOx1 nCoV-19) in healthy adults. For TCRbeta chain sequencing, PBMC samples were collected from trial participants at day 0 and at day 28 after the second dose. A note on this clone: Its recognized antigen is unknown. No much larger clonotype is one base removed from it; base qualities were not supplied.

The CDR3 regions of human TCRbeta chains were analyzed by immunosequencing. Per the source publication's procedure: Repertoire TCRs were checked for matches against a reference library of SARS-CoV-2-specific TCRs that had been generated using the MIRA antigen-specificity platform. Breadth was defined as the fraction of unique TCRs that were SARS-CoV-2-associated, and depth was defined as the fraction of total T cells that were SARS-CoV-2-associated. Using the MIRA data, each spike-specific TCR was mapped to the spike region that the TCR reacts to and placed in a CD4 or CD8 class. Log10-transformed breadth and depth values were compared by one-way ANOVA with Sidak's multiple comparisons tests. In its TCRdb copy, this immuneACCESS table keeps in-frame sequences only and misses some clones. Where compared with another copy, unresolved V genes explain less than half of these, and the others have no known cause. The DNA was the basis for D and trimming; V, J and clone size are from that table. This sample comprises some 86,000 clones, 92% of them detected only once. About 5% of the sample belongs to the ten largest clones.

This TCR was recovered from an adult in good health. Material: peripheral blood, obtained on day 0 of AZD1222 vaccination. The V and J segments used are TRBV6-5 and TRBJ1-5, with the D gene call left open. The CDR3 region has the sequence CASSYSNAGSNQPQHF. The nucleotide sequence reads TGTGCCAGCAGTTACTCGAATGCGGGAAGCAATCAGCCCCAGCATTTT.